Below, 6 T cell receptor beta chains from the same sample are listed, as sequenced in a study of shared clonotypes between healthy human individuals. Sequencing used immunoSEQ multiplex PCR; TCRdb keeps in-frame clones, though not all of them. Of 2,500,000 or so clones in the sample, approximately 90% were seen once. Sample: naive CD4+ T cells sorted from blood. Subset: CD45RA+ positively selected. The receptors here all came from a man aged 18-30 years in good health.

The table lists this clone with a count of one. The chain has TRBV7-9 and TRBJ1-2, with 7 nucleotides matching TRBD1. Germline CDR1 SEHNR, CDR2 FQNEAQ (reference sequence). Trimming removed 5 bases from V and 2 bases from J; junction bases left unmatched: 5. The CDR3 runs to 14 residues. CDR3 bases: TGTGCCAGCAGCGCCCCGACAGGGAACTATGGCTACACCTTC. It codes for CASSAPTGNYGYTF.

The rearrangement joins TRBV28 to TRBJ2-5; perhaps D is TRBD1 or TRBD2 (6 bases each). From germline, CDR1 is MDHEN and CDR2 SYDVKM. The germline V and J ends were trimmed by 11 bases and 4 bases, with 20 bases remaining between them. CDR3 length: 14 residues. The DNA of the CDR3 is TGTGCCGCCGGGGACACCCGGGGAGGAGAGACCCAGTACTTC. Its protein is CAAGDTRGGETQYF.

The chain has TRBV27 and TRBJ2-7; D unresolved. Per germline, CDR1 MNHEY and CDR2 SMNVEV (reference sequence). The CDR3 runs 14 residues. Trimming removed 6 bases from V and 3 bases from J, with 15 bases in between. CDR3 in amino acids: CASRQSPPNYEQYF. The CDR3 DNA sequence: TGTGCCAGCAGGCAAAGCCCGCCGAACTACGAGCAGTACTTC.

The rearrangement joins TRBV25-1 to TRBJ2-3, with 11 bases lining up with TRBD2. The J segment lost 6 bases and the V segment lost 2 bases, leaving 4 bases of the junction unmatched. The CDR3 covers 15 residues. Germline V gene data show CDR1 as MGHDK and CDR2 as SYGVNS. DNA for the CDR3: TGTGCCAGCAGTGAAGGACTAGCGGGTGGGGATACGCAGTATTTT. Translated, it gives CASSEGLAGGDTQYF.

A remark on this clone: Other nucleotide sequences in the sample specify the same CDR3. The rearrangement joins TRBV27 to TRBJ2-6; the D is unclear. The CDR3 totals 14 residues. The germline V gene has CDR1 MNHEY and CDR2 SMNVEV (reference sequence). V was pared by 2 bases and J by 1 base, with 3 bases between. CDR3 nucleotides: TGTGCCAGCAGTTTAAGTTCTGGGGCCAACGTCCTGACTTTC. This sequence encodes CASSLSSGANVLTF. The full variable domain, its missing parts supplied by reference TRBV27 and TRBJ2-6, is EAQVTQNPRYLITVTGKKLTVTCSQNMNHEYMSWYRQDPGLGLRQIYYSMNVEVTDKGDVPEGYKVSRKEKRNFPLILESPSPNQTSLYFCASSLSSGANVLTFGAGSRLTVL.

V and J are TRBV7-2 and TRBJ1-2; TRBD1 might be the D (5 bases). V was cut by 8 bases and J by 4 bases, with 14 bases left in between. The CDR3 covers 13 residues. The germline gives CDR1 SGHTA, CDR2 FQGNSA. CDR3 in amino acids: CASGQMGVYGYTF. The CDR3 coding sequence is TGTGCCAGCGGACAAATGGGAGTCTATGGCTACACCTTC.